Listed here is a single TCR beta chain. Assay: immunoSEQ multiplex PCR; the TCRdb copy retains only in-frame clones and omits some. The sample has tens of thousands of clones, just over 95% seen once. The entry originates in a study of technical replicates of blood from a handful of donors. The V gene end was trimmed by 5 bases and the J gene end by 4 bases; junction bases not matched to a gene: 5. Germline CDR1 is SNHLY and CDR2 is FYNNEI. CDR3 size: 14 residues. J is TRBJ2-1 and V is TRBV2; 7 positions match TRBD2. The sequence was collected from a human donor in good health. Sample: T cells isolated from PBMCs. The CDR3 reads CASSYASGYNEQFF. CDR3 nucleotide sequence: TGTGCCAGCAGTTATGCTAGCGGTTACAATGAGCAGTTCTTC.